These 14 T cell receptor beta chains were all obtained from the same sample, sequenced in a study of shared clonotypes between healthy human individuals. Sequencing used immunoSEQ multiplex PCR; TCRdb keeps in-frame clones, though not all of them. The table records more than 2 million clones, 85% to 95% of them present only once. The sequenced material came from naive CD4+ T cells sorted from blood. Subset given: CD45RA+ positively selected. Source of these receptors: a man younger than 30 in good health.

J is TRBJ2-1 and V is TRBV4-3; perhaps TRBD1 as D (6 bases). V shed 1 base and J shed 3 bases, with 19 bases lying between them. This CDR3 spans 18 amino acids. Germline V CDR1 and CDR2: LGHNA, YSLEER. CDR3 bases: TGCGCCAGCAGCCAAGTACCCTTGGACAGCCTAGGCTACAATGAGCAGTTCTTC. Its translation is CASSQVPLDSLGYNEQFF.

The chain recombines TRBV7-8 with TRBJ2-7; 12 bases line up with TRBD1. The CDR3 loop spans 13 amino acids. V lost 8 bases and J lost 6; bases outside the gene matches: 5. Germline V gene lookup returns CDR1 SGHVS and CDR2 FQNEAQ. The CDR3 region has the DNA TGTGCCAGCTCGGGACAGGGGGCTCGCGAGCAGTACTTC. Translated, it gives CASSGQGAREQYF.

The rearrangement uses TRBV18 and TRBJ2-2; D unclear. This CDR3 comprises 14 residues. V was pared by 3 bases and J by 7 bases, with 12 bases between. Germline V gives CDR1 KGHSH, CDR2 LQKENI. The DNA of the CDR3 is TGTGCCAGCTCACCGGCGGATCTAGGCGGGGAGCTGTTTTTT. Residues: CASSPADLGGELFF. The full variable domain, in which reference TRBV18 and TRBJ2-2 provide the parts outside the CDR3, is NAGVMQNPRHLVRRRGQEARLRCSPMKGHSHVYWYRQLPEEGLKFMVYLQKENIIDESGMPKERFSAEFPKEGPSILRIQQVVRGDSAAYFCASSPADLGGELFFGEGSRLTVL.

The rearrangement uses TRBV7-9 and TRBJ2-7; D uncertain. The CDR3 consists of 11 residues. Trimming pared 2 bases from V and 4 bases from J, leaving 3 bases between. In germline, CDR1 is SEHNR, CDR2 FQNEAQ (reference sequence). CDR3 DNA sequence: TGTGCCAGCAGCTTAATATACGAGCAGTACTTC. Amino acid sequence: CASSLIYEQYF.

Concerning this clone itself: This same CDR3 is encoded by further DNA sequences in the sample. This chain uses TRBV5-4 with TRBJ2-6; D remains unclear. Germline V CDR1 and CDR2: SGHNT, YYREEE (reference sequence). Between the trimmed V and J ends, which lost 2 bases and 0 bases, there was a span of 6 bases. CDR3 length: 15 amino acids. CDR3 coding DNA: TGTGCCAGCAGCTTAGCAGGCTCTGGGGCCAACGTCCTGACTTTC. This gives the protein CASSLAGSGANVLTF.

To note about this clone: The same CDR3 arises from other DNA sequences in this sample as well. V is TRBV30 and J is TRBJ2-3; tentatively, D is TRBD2 (6 bases). V lost 0 bases and J 0 bases, leaving 10 bases between the germline ends. The CDR3 is 15 residues long. Germline V lookup: CDR1 GTSNPN, CDR2 SVGIG (reference sequence). CDR3 DNA sequence: TGTGCCTGGAGTGTAGGGACTTCTAGCACAGATACGCAGTATTTT. This codes for CAWSVGTSSTDTQYF.

The gene calls are TRBV5-4 and TRBJ1-1; 7 nucleotides match TRBD1. With 4 bases clipped from V and 1 base from J, the junction kept 10 bases outside the gene matches. In germline, CDR1 is SGHNT, CDR2 YYREEE (reference sequence). This CDR3 region has 16 residues. CDR3 sequence (DNA): TGTGCCAGCAGCCACCCAGGACAGGTCCAGAACACTGAAGCTTTCTTT. Its translation: CASSHPGQVQNTEAFF.

This clone was observed once. Other DNA sequences of this sample code for an identical CDR3. V gene TRBV5-1 combines with J gene TRBJ2-1, with 7 positions matching TRBD1. The CDR3 spans 15 residues. Germline V lookup: CDR1 SGHRS, CDR2 YFSETQ. V was clipped by 0 bases and J by 4 bases; unmatched bases: 4. CDR3 bases: TGCGCCAGCAGCTTGGCCGGGACAGTATACAATGAGCAGTTCTTC. It is translated as CASSLAGTVYNEQFF.

This sequence joins TRBV14 and TRBJ1-3; the D is unclear. V was shortened by 3 bases and J by 6 bases, with 12 bases between the two germline ends. This CDR3 region has 14 residues. The germline CDR1 and CDR2 sequences are SGHDN and FVKESK. The CDR3: CASSQVRAPNTIYF. CDR3 in DNA: TGTGCCAGCAGCCAGGTCCGGGCCCCAAACACCATATATTTT.

With respect to this clone: Different DNA sequences within this sample yield the same CDR3. The V call is TRBV5-4, the J call TRBJ2-3; D is undetermined. Germline V gene sequence: CDR1 SGHNT, CDR2 YYREEE (reference sequence). The CDR3 runs 12 residues. V was clipped by 2 bases and J by 2 bases, with 3 bases between them. The CDR3 sequence is CASSFTTDTQYF. CDR3 nucleotides: TGTGCCAGCAGCTTCACCACAGATACGCAGTATTTT. Combining the CDR3 with reference TRBV5-4 and TRBJ2-3 gives the whole variable domain ETGVTQSPTHLIKTRGQQVTLRCSSQSGHNTVSWYQQALGQGPQFIFQYYREEENGRGNFPPRFSGLQFPNYSSELNVNALELDDSALYLCASSFTTDTQYFGPGTRLTVL.

The rearrangement uses TRBV27 and TRBJ2-6; TRBD2 aligns across 11 bases. J was trimmed by 0 bases and V by 6 bases; bases with no gene match: 7. This CDR3 has 18 residues. Germline CDR1 reads MNHEY; CDR2 reads SMNVEV (reference sequence). The CDR3: CASSPGLAETSGANVLTF. CDR3 DNA: TGTGCCAGCAGCCCGGGACTAGCGGAAACCTCTGGGGCCAACGTCCTGACTTTC.

The chain has TRBV30 and TRBJ2-1, with D possibly being TRBD2 (6 bases). The CDR3 extends over 12 amino acids. The germline CDR1 and CDR2 sequences are GTSNPN and SVGIG (reference sequence). V was pared by 2 bases and J by 8 bases, with 10 bases between. The CDR3 sequence is CAWSPREDEQFF. The CDR3 nucleotides are TGTGCCTGGAGTCCCAGGGAGGATGAGCAGTTCTTC.

The rearrangement links TRBV25-1 to TRBJ2-1; 7 bases are shared with TRBD1. This CDR3 contains 14 residues. V shed 7 bases and J 7 bases; nucleotides not matched to a gene: 10. The V gene's germline CDR1 is MGHDK and CDR2 SYGVNS. The DNA of the CDR3 is TGTGCCAGCACCGCACAGGGGTTGGTAAATGAGCAGTTCTTC. Protein: CASTAQGLVNEQFF. The full variable domain, completed using reference TRBV25-1 and TRBJ2-1, is EADIYQTPRYLVIGTGKKITLECSQTMGHDKMYWYQQDPGMELHLIHYSYGVNSTEKGDLSSESTVSRIRTEHFPLTLESARPSHTSQYLCASTAQGLVNEQFFGPGTRLTVL.

This clone is a singleton in its sample. This chain connects TRBV11-3 to TRBJ2-7; 7 nucleotides line up with TRBD2. Per germline, CDR1 SGHNT and CDR2 YENEEA. The length of the CDR3 is 15 residues. V shed 8 bases, J shed 4 bases, and the junction held 14 bases outside the gene matches. The CDR3 is CASGALGGKEYEQYF. CDR3 DNA sequence: TGTGCCAGCGGCGCCCTCGGGGGGAAGGAGTACGAGCAGTACTTC. Drawing the rest from reference TRBV11-3 and TRBJ2-7, the complete variable domain is EAGVVQSPRYKIIEKKQPVAFWCNPISGHNTLYWYLQNLGQGPELLIRYENEEAVDDSQLPKDRFSAERLKGVDSTLKIQPAELGDSAVYLCASGALGGKEYEQYFGPGTRLTVT.